Following are 18 T cell receptor beta chains from one sample sequenced in a study of Ad26.COV2.S vaccination and SARS-CoV-2 variants. Treatment denoted: approximately 18 received Ad26.COV2.S at low or high dose, single or two shots; about five received placebo; per-sample allocation not given. Each sample was drawn 63 days after the first injection (of vaccine or placebo). The repertoire was sequenced with immunoSEQ multiplex PCR; TCRdb's copy has only in-frame clones and lacks some. This sample has roughly 680,000 clones, with roughly nine tenths found just once. Source: peripheral blood, taken in a trial of Ad26.COV2.S vaccine versus placebo. These receptors all stem from a person between 18 and 65 years old who received the Ad26.COV2.S COVID-19 vaccine or a placebo.

The V call is TRBV14, the J call TRBJ1-3; the D is unclear. The CDR3 sequence is 14 residues long. The germline V gene encodes CDR1 SGHDN and CDR2 FVKESK. The ends were cut back, 3 bases at V and 1 base at J, with 7 bases in the middle. Here the CDR3 reads CASSHSSSGNTIYF. CDR3 sequence (DNA): TGTGCCAGCAGCCACAGCAGTTCTGGAAACACCATATATTTT.

The V gene is TRBV6-5, the J gene TRBJ1-5, with no clear D. CDR3 length equals 14 residues. V was clipped by 7 bases and J by 2 bases, with 12 bases between them. CDR1 is MNHEY and CDR2 is SVGAGI in the germline V gene. CDR3 DNA sequence: TGTGCCAGCAATCCTGTCGCGGGCAATCAGCCCCAGCATTTT. Its translation is CASNPVAGNQPQHF.

The chain uses TRBV6-5 and TRBJ2-6; D remains ambiguous. V lost 2 bases and J lost 0, with 5 bases in between. The CDR3 length is 15 residues. Germline assignment: CDR1 MNHEY and CDR2 SVGAGI. The CDR3 spells CASSYGVSGANVLTF. Written as DNA, the CDR3 is TGTGCCAGCAGTTACGGGGTCTCTGGGGCCAACGTCCTGACTTTC.

The chain is built from TRBV2 and TRBJ1-1; D possibly corresponds to TRBD1 (6 bases). The CDR3 contains 15 residues. V shed 6 bases and J shed 5 bases, with 19 bases lying between them. The germline V gene has CDR1 SNHLY and CDR2 FYNNEI. The DNA for the CDR3 is TGTGCCAGCAGGACCCTACAGGGTAGGGGAACTGAAGCTTTCTTT. Amino acids: CASRTLQGRGTEAFF.

The V gene is TRBV9, the J gene TRBJ2-5, with D uncertain. V gave up 0 bases and J gave up 0 bases, with 9 bases separating them. The germline V gene encodes CDR1 SGDLS and CDR2 YYNGEE. The CDR3 has 15 residues. CDR3 nucleotide sequence: TGTGCCAGCAGCGTAGCTCAGGCCGACCAAGAGACCCAGTACTTC. The encoded protein is CASSVAQADQETQYF.

The chain links TRBV7-2 to TRBJ2-3; no reliable D call. Trimming stripped 2 bases from V and 1 base from J, with 10 bases between. Germline V gene sequence: CDR1 SGHTA, CDR2 FQGNSA. The CDR3 extends over 15 amino acids. The CDR3 region is CASSLFPLGTDTQYF. The CDR3 nucleotides are TGTGCCAGCAGCTTATTCCCCCTTGGCACAGATACGCAGTATTTT.

J is TRBJ1-5 and V is TRBV24-1; D gene uncertain. Germline V CDR1 and CDR2: KGHDR, SFDVKD. V lost 5 bases and J 5 bases, leaving 9 bases between the germline ends. This CDR3 is 13 amino acids long. The CDR3 is CATSGGSDQPQHF. CDR3 DNA sequence: TGTGCCACCAGTGGGGGTAGTGATCAGCCCCAGCATTTT.

This chain joins TRBV27 and TRBJ1-1, with a weak D call TRBD1 (5 bases). Germline lookup yields CDR1 MNHEY and CDR2 SMNVEV (reference sequence). V was cut by 6 bases and J by 11 bases, with 19 bases left in between. There are 13 residues in the CDR3. The chain's CDR3 is CASRDSGRLLAFF. DNA for the CDR3: TGTGCCAGCAGAGATTCGGGACGACTACTCGCTTTCTTT.

This clone occurred a few times. The genes are TRBV20-1 and TRBJ1-5; 11 nucleotides match TRBD1. The germline gives CDR1 DFQATT, CDR2 SNEGSKA (reference sequence). The CDR3 has 15 residues. J lost 6 bases, V lost 3 bases, and 7 bases had no gene match. The CDR3 region is CSASPGQGASQPQHF. DNA of the CDR3: TGCAGTGCTAGTCCCGGACAGGGGGCTAGTCAGCCCCAGCATTTT.

CDR3 sequence: CASSSAGVKDTQYF. The CDR3 bases are TGTGCCAGCAGTTCAGCGGGGGTCAAGGATACGCAGTATTTT. This chain joins TRBV11-3 and TRBJ2-3, with 8 bases lining up with TRBD2. This CDR3 has 14 amino acids. V dropped 6 bases and J dropped 6; count of bases not matched to a gene: 8. From germline, CDR1 is SGHNT and CDR2 YENEEA.

The chain joins TRBV27 to TRBJ2-5, with TRBD2 as a possible D gene (7 bases). The CDR3 runs 17 residues. The germline V gene encodes CDR1 MNHEY and CDR2 SMNVEV (reference sequence). Trimming shortened V by 3 bases and J by 4 bases, and 21 bases separated the two germline ends. In DNA form, the CDR3 reads TGTGCCAGCAGTTTGGGGGAGGGGGGAGCGGTACGAGAGACCCAGTACTTC. It specifies CASSLGEGGAVRETQYF.

This clone was seen a single time. V and J are TRBV21-1 and TRBJ2-2; the table's D call of TRBD2 was not tested on the DNA. TRBV21-1 is assigned pseudogene status. This CDR3 region has 15 residues. In nucleotides, the CDR3 is TGTGCCAGCACCAAGTGGCCTAGCGACACCGGGGAGCTGTTTTTT. Protein: CASTKWPSDTGELFF.

This clone was seen more than once but under ten times. The chain links TRBV6-2 or TRBV6-3 to TRBJ2-7, with 9 bases lining up with TRBD1. There are 18 residues in the CDR3. Trimming took 0 bases from V and 1 from J; bases not matched to a gene: 10. Germline-derived CDR1 and CDR2 are MNHEY and SVGEGT. CDR3 in DNA: TGTGCCAGCAGTTACTCGATACGACAGGGGGTTGGATCCTACGAGCAGTACTTC. Translating it yields CASSYSIRQGVGSYEQYF.

This clone was detected only once. DNA of the CDR3: TGTGCCAGCAGACAATACGGAAGGGGCTCTGGAAACACCATATATTTT. This translates into CASRQYGRGSGNTIYF. The V call is TRBV2, the J call TRBJ1-3; weak D call: TRBD1 (5 bases). Germline CDR1 and CDR2: SNHLY and FYNNEI. Trimming cost V 6 bases and J 0 bases, with 15 bases left between them. The CDR3 is 16 amino acids.

The V gene is TRBV30, the J gene TRBJ1-2; no reliable D call. Germline-derived CDR1 and CDR2 are GTSNPN and SVGIG (reference sequence). The V end lost 5 bases, the J end lost 6 bases, and 22 bases lay between the germline ends. The CDR3 spans 15 residues. The CDR3 sequence: CAWGLHGSLGNGYTF. As DNA, the CDR3 is TGTGCCTGGGGCTTACACGGGAGCCTGGGCAATGGCTACACCTTC.

This clone has just a few counts. This same CDR3 is encoded by further DNA sequences in the sample. V usage is TRBV5-4 and J usage is TRBJ1-1, with D hard to call. The CDR3 extends over 11 amino acids. V was clipped by 1 base and J by 8 bases, with 6 bases between them. CDR1 and CDR2 (germline): SGHNT, YYREEE (reference sequence). CDR3 sequence: CASSLKGEAFF. DNA for the CDR3: TGTGCCAGCAGCTTGAAAGGGGAAGCTTTCTTT.

The CDR3 DNA sequence: TGTGCCAGCAGCCTCGCGCAGGACACCGGGGAGCTGTTTTTT. Its protein product is CASSLAQDTGELFF. The V call is TRBV9, the J call TRBJ2-2, with D unresolved. Germline values: CDR1 SGDLS, CDR2 YYNGEE. The CDR3 runs 14 residues. V was pared by 4 bases and J by 3 bases, with 10 bases between. Full variable domain (missing parts from reference TRBV9 and TRBJ2-2): DSGVTQTPKHLITATGQRVTLRCSPRSGDLSVYWYQQSLDQGLQFLIQYYNGEERAKGNILERFSAQQFPDLHSELNLSSLELGDSALYFCASSLAQDTGELFFGEGSRLTVL.

V and J are TRBV14 and TRBJ2-5; TRBD2 aligns across 14 bases. The CDR3 consists of 18 residues. The junction had 6 bases not matched to a gene; V was cut back by 0 bases and J by 3 bases. From germline, CDR1 is SGHDN and CDR2 FVKESK. CDR3 bases: TGTGCCAGCAGCCAAGACCAAGGGACTAGCGGGAGAAAAGAGACCCAGTACTTC. Protein sequence: CASSQDQGTSGRKETQYF. The complete variable domain, with remaining parts taken from reference TRBV14 and TRBJ2-5, reads EAGVTQFPSHSVIEKGQTVTLRCDPISGHDNLYWYRRVMGKEIKFLLHFVKESKQDESGMPNNRFLAERTGGTYSTLKVQPAELEDSGVYFCASSQDQGTSGRKETQYFGPGTRLLVL.